This TCR beta chain was profiled in a study of T cells in localized non-small cell lung cancer. V dropped 5 bases and J dropped 5 bases, with 12 bases sitting between them. Germline V CDR1 and CDR2: SGHTA, FQGNSA. The CDR3 consists of 14 residues. Assay used: immunoSEQ multiplex PCR; TCRdb lists only in-frame clones, some missing. The sample shows 20,000 to 25,000 clones, approximately 87% of them seen only once. Source: PBMCs, taken before any cancer treatment. V usage is TRBV7-2 and J usage is TRBJ1-4, with D possibly TRBD1 on 6 matching bases. This sequence originates from a man aged 35 to 69 with stage II squamous cell lung carcinoma. In nucleotides, the CDR3 is TGTGCCAGCAGCCAGGAACAGGGCAATGAAAAACTGTTTTTT. This translates into CASSQEQGNEKLFF.